This is a list of T cell receptor beta chains from one sample in a study of blood T cell repertoires in COVID-19. TCRdb's copy holds only in-frame clones and misses some; the assay was immunoSEQ multiplex PCR. This sample yields fewer than 350,000 clones, of which around 88% are seen a single time; over 2% belongs to the top ten. Sequenced material: peripheral blood. The origin of the receptors is a woman under 40 who had recovered from COVID-19. Both conserved end residues are part of each CDR3. Fields, in order: V gene, D gene, J gene, clone size, CDR3 DNA, CDR3 protein. A D gene is named only where the DNA matches it firmly. Only some rows state a clone size, as once, few, many or a class for expanded clones.

>TRBV30|TRBD1|TRBJ2-2|.
TGTGCCTGGAAGGGGGCAAGGTACACCGGGGAGCTGTTTTTT
CAWKGARYTGELFF
>TRBV20-1|.|TRBJ2-7|once
TGCAGTGCTAGAGCCGGGTCCGAGCAGTACTTC
CSARAGSEQYF
>TRBV19|TRBD2|TRBJ2-7|once
TGTGCCAGTAGTATAACGGGGGGCTCCTACGAGCAGTACTTC
CASSITGGSYEQYF
>TRBV11-2|TRBD1|TRBJ1-5|.
TGTGCCAGCAGCCTGGACAGGGGCGGGCATCAGCCCCAGCATTTT
CASSLDRGGHQPQHF
>TRBV15|.|TRBJ1-1|.
TGTGCCACCAGCGTAGTAAGCATTGAGACTGAAGCTTTCTTT
CATSVVSIETEAFF
>TRBV3-1/TRBV3-2|TRBD2|TRBJ2-7|.
TGTGCCAGCAGCCCCTGGTGGACTAGCGGGAGCTCCTACGAGCAGTACTTC
CASSPWWTSGSSYEQYF
>TRBV9|.|TRBJ1-6|.
TGTGCCAGCAGCGTAGTAGGAGAGAATTCACCCCTCCACTTT
CASSVVGENSPLHF
>TRBV3-1/TRBV3-2|TRBD2|TRBJ2-3|.
TGTGCCAGCAGCGCCGGGACTACGGGTACGCAGTATTTT
CASSAGTTGTQYF
>TRBV7-9|.|TRBJ2-7|.
TGTGCCAGCACCCCCGCGGATGACTACGAGCAGTACTTC
CASTPADDYEQYF
>TRBV6-6|.|TRBJ1-3|.
TGTGCCAGCAGCCGCAGGGGCTCTGGAAACACCATATATTTT
CASSRRGSGNTIYF
>TRBV27|TRBD2|TRBJ2-1|.
TGTGCCAGCAGAGGGACTAGCGGGGGGGCAGGTGAATCCTACAATGAGCAGTTCTTC
CASRGTSGGAGESYNEQFF
>TRBV11-2|.|TRBJ1-2|.
TGTGCCAGCAGCTTAGGGGGGCCCTATGGCTACACCTTC
CASSLGGPYGYTF
>TRBV6-5|TRBD2|TRBJ2-7|.
TGTGCCAGCAGCCCGGCGGGGGCCTACGAGCAGTACTTC
CASSPAGAYEQYF
>TRBV3-1/TRBV3-2|TRBD1|TRBJ2-2|.
TGTGCCAGCAGCCAAGTAGGGACAGGCGGTGGGGAGCTGTTTTTT
CASSQVGTGGGELFF
>TRBV7-8|.|TRBJ1-1|.
TGTGCCAGCGCCCCCTTGAGGCAGCTGAACACTGAAGCTTTCTTT
CASAPLRQLNTEAFF
>TRBV2|TRBD2|TRBJ2-3|.
TGTGCCAGCAGAGCGGGACTAGCGTCGGATACGCAGTATTTT
CASRAGLASDTQYF
>TRBV11-1|.|TRBJ2-5|few
TGTGCCAGCAGCTTAGGGAGCTCGGGGGAGACCCAGTACTTC
CASSLGSSGETQYF
>TRBV6-5|TRBD2|TRBJ2-1|.
TGTGCCAGCAGTTCGACGGGGGGCTCCTACAATGAGCAGTTCTTC
CASSSTGGSYNEQFF
>TRBV7-9|.|TRBJ1-1|.
TGTGCCAGCAGCTTCAGGGGAGCGAACACTGAAGCTTTCTTT
CASSFRGANTEAFF
>TRBV2|.|TRBJ1-1|.
TGTGCCAGCAGTGAAGCGATGGGGGGTGAAGCTTTCTTT
CASSEAMGGEAFF
>TRBV5-8|.|TRBJ1-3|.
TGTGCCAGCAGCTTTCGAGGACACTCTGGAAACACCATATATTTT
CASSFRGHSGNTIYF
>TRBV3-1/TRBV3-2|TRBD2|TRBJ2-2|.
TGTGCCAGCAGCCAAGTGGCTAGCGGGAGGCGGAACACCGGGGAGCTGTTTTTT
CASSQVASGRRNTGELFF
>TRBV5-8|.|TRBJ2-3|.
TGTGCCAGCAGCTTGGCTACCCAAAGCACAGATACGCAGTATTTT
CASSLATQSTDTQYF
>TRBV2|.|TRBJ2-1|once
TGTGCCAGCAGTTACAGGGATAGCTCCTACAATGAGCAGTTCTTC
CASSYRDSSYNEQFF
>TRBV9|.|TRBJ2-3|.
TGTGCCAGCAGCCCCGGGACACCAAGGAGCACAGATACGCAGTATTTT
CASSPGTPRSTDTQYF
>TRBV6-5|TRBD2|TRBJ2-1|.
TGTGCCAGCAGTTACTCTAAAGCGGGGAAGCAGTTCTTC
CASSYSKAGKQFF
>TRBV19|TRBD2|TRBJ2-1|.
TGTGCCAGTAGTATAGTTAGCGGGACCGACAATGAGCAGTTCTTC
CASSIVSGTDNEQFF
>TRBV6-6|.|TRBJ1-2|.
TGTGCCAGCGGAGTCAATAGCTACTATGGCTACACCTTC
CASGVNSYYGYTF
>TRBV7-9|.|TRBJ2-3|.
TGTGCCAGCAGCCCCCAGTCGGATACGCAGTATTTT
CASSPQSDTQYF
>TRBV11-2|.|TRBJ1-6|.
TGTGCTAGCACGGGGTCCTATAATTCACCCCTCCACTTT
CASTGSYNSPLHF
>TRBV7-9|.|TRBJ2-5|.
TGTGCCAGCAGCCCGGCCCCCCAGGGGCAAGAGACCCAGTACTTC
CASSPAPQGQETQYF
>TRBV7-2|TRBD2|TRBJ2-7|.
TGTGCCAGCAGCACCAATTCGGGGGGCGAGCAGTACTTC
CASSTNSGGEQYF
>TRBV14|TRBD1|TRBJ2-7|.
TGTGCCAGCAGCCAAGTGAAGGGACAGAGACCCTACGAGCAGTACTTC
CASSQVKGQRPYEQYF
>TRBV28|.|TRBJ2-2|.
TGTGCCAGCTCACTCAGGGTCGCCACCGGGGAGCTGTTTTTT
CASSLRVATGELFF
>TRBV28|TRBD1|TRBJ1-1|.
TGTGCCATCGACAGGGGGACGACTGAAGCTTTCTTT
CAIDRGTTEAFF
>TRBV10-2|TRBD2|TRBJ2-3|.
TGCGCCAGCGCGACCAGCGGGGGGGCCCTGGAGGTGTTT
CASATSGGALEVF
>TRBV29-1|.|TRBJ1-2|.
TGCAGCGTTCTAGGCTACACCTTC
CSVLGYTF
>TRBV9|.|TRBJ2-6|.
TGTGCCAGCAGCGTAGGAACCGCGGGAGGGGCCAACGTCCTGACTTTC
CASSVGTAGGANVLTF
>TRBV11-2|.|TRBJ2-7|.
TGTGCCAGCAGCTTATTCGGGGGAGCTTACGAGCAGTACTTC
CASSLFGGAYEQYF
>TRBV10-3|.|TRBJ2-3|.
TGTGCCATCAGTGATCCGGCGGGCGTCACAGATACGCAGTATTTT
CAISDPAGVTDTQYF
>TRBV2|.|TRBJ2-5|.
TGTGCCAGCAGCCGATACGGACTAACCGAAGAGACCCAGTACTTC
CASSRYGLTEETQYF
>TRBV4-3|.|TRBJ2-2|once
TGCGCCAGCAGTCCAGGGGCCGGGAACACCGGGGAGCTGTTTTTT
CASSPGAGNTGELFF
>TRBV7-6|TRBD2|TRBJ2-7|few
TGTGCCAGCAGCAGTGGACTAGCGGGAGTGAACCCCTACGAGCAGTACTTC
CASSSGLAGVNPYEQYF
>TRBV6-5|.|TRBJ1-1|once
TGTGCCAGCAGTTGGGGTGAGGGCACTGAAGCTTTCTTT
CASSWGEGTEAFF
>TRBV2|.|TRBJ1-2|.
TGTGCCAGCAGTGAGAAGCAAATTAACTATGGCTACACCTTC
CASSEKQINYGYTF
>TRBV19|.|TRBJ1-1|.
TGTGCCAGTAGTATAGCCCAGGGAGGCACTGAAGCTTTCTTT
CASSIAQGGTEAFF
>TRBV28|.|TRBJ2-1|.
TGTGCCAGCAGTTTAGTTTCGGGTGTGCACAATGAGCAGTTCTTC
CASSLVSGVHNEQFF
>TRBV7-6|TRBD1|TRBJ2-1|.
TGTGCCAGCAGCTTAGGACGACAGGGGAATGAGCAGTTCTTC
CASSLGRQGNEQFF
>TRBV2|.|TRBJ1-5|.
TGTGCCAGCAGTGAGGGCAGGGCACCCCAGCCCCAGCATTTT
CASSEGRAPQPQHF
>TRBV11-2|.|TRBJ2-1|.
TGTGCCAGCAGCTTCAATCCACAATCACACGAGCAGTTCTTC
CASSFNPQSHEQFF
>TRBV3-1/TRBV3-2|.|TRBJ2-2|.
TGTGCCAGCAGCCGCGGCGGGGAGCTGTTTTTT
CASSRGGELFF
>TRBV10-3|.|TRBJ1-2|.
TGTGCCATCAGTGAGGAGGACAATCCCGACTATGGCTACACCTTC
CAISEEDNPDYGYTF
>TRBV2|TRBD1|TRBJ2-7|.
TGTGCCAGCAGAACAGGGGGCGCGTCCTACGAGCAGTACTTC
CASRTGGASYEQYF
>TRBV19|TRBD1|TRBJ2-7|.
TGTGCCAGTAGTTTCAACAGGGGTTACGAGCAGTACTTC
CASSFNRGYEQYF
>TRBV11-2|TRBD1|TRBJ2-7|.
TGTGCCAGCAGGCGAAACAGGGGAACCCTCGGCTACGAGCAGTACTTC
CASRRNRGTLGYEQYF